This is a list of T cell receptor beta chains from one sample in a study of shared clonotypes between healthy human individuals. TCRdb keeps only in-frame clones here, not all; method: immunoSEQ multiplex PCR. Of hundreds of thousands of clones in the sample, 90% to 97% were seen once. The specimen was naive CD4+ T cells sorted from blood. Receptors were obtained from a woman aged 30 to 39 in good health. Each CDR3 is given with its conserved first and last residue. The D gene is left open where the match is weak. Clone size is shown for a subset of rows, as once, few, many or a class of expanded clone.

NA	TRBJ2-2	NA	TRBV10-1	CASSEGRANTGELFF	TGCGCCAGCAGTGAGGGCAGAGCGAACACCGGGGAGCTGTTTTTT
TRBD1	TRBJ2-7	NA	TRBV6-5	CASSYSTGPYEQYF	TGTGCCAGCAGTTACTCGACAGGGCCCTACGAGCAGTACTTC
NA	TRBJ2-3	NA	TRBV2	CASTTGTRGADTQYF	TGTGCCAGCACGACCGGGACCCGAGGCGCAGATACGCAGTATTTT
NA	TRBJ1-2	NA	TRBV6-6	CASNPGAGAGYGYTF	TGTGCCAGCAACCCTGGGGCAGGGGCTGGCTATGGCTACACCTTC
NA	TRBJ2-3	NA	TRBV7-9	CASTPFTDTQYF	TGTGCCAGCACCCCCTTCACAGATACGCAGTATTTT
NA	TRBJ2-5	NA	TRBV13	CASSLSGRGGPGPRGTQYF	TGTGCCAGCAGCTTATCCGGCAGGGGAGGACCGGGCCCACGGGGGACCCAGTACTTC
NA	TRBJ1-1	NA	TRBV6-1	CASSVKLTLEAFF	TGTGCCAGCAGTGTAAAACTGACCCTTGAAGCTTTCTTT
NA	TRBJ1-1	NA	TRBV6-5	CASSTQGRPTEAFF	TGTGCCAGCAGTACCCAGGGGAGACCTACTGAAGCTTTCTTT
NA	TRBJ2-2	NA	TRBV5-4	CASSPKSGQNTGELFF	TGTGCCAGCAGCCCCAAATCGGGACAGAACACCGGGGAGCTGTTTTTT
TRBD2	TRBJ2-7	NA	TRBV5-1	CASSLVTGTSNSQYF	TGCGCCAGCAGCTTGGTAACCGGGACTAGCAATTCTCAGTACTTC
NA	TRBJ1-2	NA	TRBV9	CASSAYRAPYGYTF	TGTGCCAGCAGCGCCTACAGGGCCCCCTATGGCTACACCTTC
TRBD1	TRBJ1-5	NA	TRBV2	CASRADRGLNQPQHF	TGTGCCAGCAGAGCGGACAGGGGACTCAATCAGCCCCAGCATTTT
NA	TRBJ2-7	NA	TRBV2	CASREGSGPGFHEQYF	TGTGCCAGCAGGGAAGGTTCGGGTCCCGGGTTCCACGAGCAGTACTTC
NA	TRBJ2-7	NA	TRBV10-3	CAIGPRPIAYEQYF	TGTGCCATCGGACCTCGGCCTATCGCCTACGAGCAGTACTTC
NA	TRBJ2-5	NA	TRBV7-9	CASSLGRGPQETQYF	TGTGCCAGCAGCTTAGGGCGGGGACCCCAAGAGACCCAGTACTTC
NA	TRBJ1-6	NA	TRBV4-1	CASSQGDWGNSPLHF	TGCGCCAGCAGCCAAGGGGATTGGGGTAATTCACCCCTCCACTTT
TRBD1	TRBJ1-5	NA	TRBV10-3	CATRTGDQPQHF	TGTGCCACCCGGACAGGGGATCAGCCCCAGCATTTT
NA	TRBJ1-5	NA	TRBV4-2	CASSQEGGSNQPQHF	TGTGCCAGCAGCCAAGAGGGAGGGAGCAATCAGCCCCAGCATTTT
NA	TRBJ2-2	NA	TRBV18	CASSPEPTGELFF	TGTGCCAGCTCACCAGAACCTACCGGGGAGCTGTTTTTT
TRBD1	TRBJ1-2	once	TRBV5-1	CASRSPGQGVGYGYTF	TGCGCCAGCAGATCTCCGGGACAGGGCGTTGGCTATGGCTACACCTTC
NA	TRBJ2-4	NA	TRBV27	CASSLAGLAKNIQYF	TGTGCCAGCAGTTTAGCGGGACTAGCCAAAAACATTCAGTACTTC
TRBD2	TRBJ2-7	NA	TRBV6-1	CASSEALAGSYEQYF	TGTGCCAGCAGTGAGGCCCTAGCGGGGTCCTACGAGCAGTACTTC
NA	TRBJ2-3	NA	TRBV28	CASSNPGSTDTQYF	TGTGCCAGCAGTAACCCAGGGTCCACAGATACGCAGTATTTT
NA	TRBJ2-1	NA	TRBV5-1	CASSLVADLSYNEQFF	TGCGCCAGCAGCTTGGTGGCGGACCTCTCCTACAATGAGCAGTTCTTC
TRBD2	TRBJ2-1	once	TRBV10-1	CASSESLATYNEQFF	TGCGCCAGCAGTGAGTCACTAGCGACCTACAATGAGCAGTTCTTC